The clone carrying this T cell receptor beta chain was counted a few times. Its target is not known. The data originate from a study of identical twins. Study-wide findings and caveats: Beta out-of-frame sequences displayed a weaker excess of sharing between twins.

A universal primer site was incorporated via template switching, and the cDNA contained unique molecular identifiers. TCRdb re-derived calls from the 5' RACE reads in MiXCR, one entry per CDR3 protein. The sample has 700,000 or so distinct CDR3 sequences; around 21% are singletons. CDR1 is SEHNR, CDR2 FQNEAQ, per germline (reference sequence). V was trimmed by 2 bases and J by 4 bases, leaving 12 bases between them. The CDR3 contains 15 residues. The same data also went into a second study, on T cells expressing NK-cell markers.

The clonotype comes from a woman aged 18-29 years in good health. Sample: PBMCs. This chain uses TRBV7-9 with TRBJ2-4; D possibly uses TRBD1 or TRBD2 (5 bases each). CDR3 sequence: CASSLPGSGKNIQYF. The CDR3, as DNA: TGTGCCAGCAGCTTACCAGGGTCGGGAAAAAACATTCAGTACTTC.